The 17 T cell receptor beta chains below were found in one sample sequenced in a study of control samples from healthy donors and cancer patients. TCRdb's copy holds only in-frame clones and misses some; the assay was immunoSEQ multiplex PCR. The sample lists 65,000 to 100,000 clones; around 87% were seen once. The sample taken for sequencing was blood. These receptors came from a man aged 50-59 years in good health.

This chain joins TRBV6-5 and TRBJ2-3; TRBD1 is a possible D gene (7 bases). Germline CDR1 and CDR2: MNHEY and SVGAGI. V shed 7 bases and J shed 6 bases, with 14 bases lying between them. CDR3 size: 13 residues. Here the CDR3 DNA reads TGTGCCAGCACCGTACCAGGGGGGGATACGCAGTATTTT. It translates to CASTVPGGDTQYF.

DNA of the CDR3: TGTGCCAGCAGTCCCCTCGACGGTTCTTATAGCAATCAGCCCCAGCATTTT. It is translated as CASSPLDGSYSNQPQHF. V gene TRBV27 combines with J gene TRBJ1-5; D remains unclear. V lost 5 bases to trimming and J lost 0 bases, with 17 bases between them. In germline, CDR1 is MNHEY, CDR2 SMNVEV (reference sequence). CDR3 length equals 17 residues.

The chain joins TRBV4-3 to TRBJ1-4, with 8 bases that match TRBD1. From germline, CDR1 is LGHNA and CDR2 YSLEER. The length of the CDR3 is 14 residues. J gave up 8 bases and V 3 bases, and 5 bases lay outside the gene matches. In DNA form, the CDR3 reads TGCGCCAGCAGCCACGGTCAGGGGGCCGAAAAACTGTTTTTT. Its translation: CASSHGQGAEKLFF.

A word on this clone: One end of the junction is discordant with germline, which a read error may explain. The chain recombines TRBV27 with TRBJ2-1; 7 positions agree with TRBD2. There are 13 residues in the CDR3. Germline V lookup: CDR1 MNHEY, CDR2 SMNVEV (reference sequence). The CDR3 DNA sequence: TGTGCCAGCAGTTTATGGGGGGGAGCGAGATCACTCTTC. Protein sequence: CASSLWGGARSLF.

CDR3: CSVVGLEYGYTF. CDR3 DNA: TGCAGCGTTGTCGGGTTGGAGTATGGCTACACCTTC. The V and J genes are TRBV29-1 and TRBJ1-2; D unclear. The CDR3 contains 12 residues. Trimming pared 4 bases from V and 5 bases from J, leaving 11 bases between. From germline, CDR1 is SQVTM and CDR2 ANQGSEA.

The chain has TRBV6-5 and TRBJ1-1, with a possible D match to TRBD1 (5 bases). From germline, CDR1 is MNHEY and CDR2 SVGAGI. V gave up 6 bases and J gave up 2 bases, with 16 bases separating them. The CDR3 is 15 residues long. CDR3 sequence reads: CASRVVGRGNTEAFF. CDR3 DNA sequence: TGTGCCAGCAGGGTCGTGGGGAGGGGAAACACTGAAGCTTTCTTT.

This chain uses TRBV6-2 or TRBV6-3 with TRBJ2-5; TRBD2 is a possible D gene (6 bases). Per the germline V gene, CDR1 is MNHEY and CDR2 is SVGEGT. V lost 5 bases, J lost 0 bases, and 13 bases lay in between. The CDR3 spans 15 residues. The CDR3 protein is CASSPAREYQETQYF. CDR3 coding DNA: TGTGCCAGCAGTCCCGCACGGGAGTACCAAGAGACCCAGTACTTC.

CDR3 region: CASSFSLQVSGNTIYF. CDR3 nucleotides: TGTGCCAGTAGTTTCAGTCTACAGGTCTCTGGAAACACCATATATTTT. J is TRBJ1-3 and V is TRBV19; the D gene is possibly TRBD1 (5 bases). Germline CDR1 is LNHDA and CDR2 is SQIVND (reference sequence). There are 16 residues in the CDR3. V was cut by 5 bases and J by 0 bases, with 14 bases left in between. Full variable domain (remainder filled in from reference TRBV19 and TRBJ1-3): DGGITQSPKYLFRKEGQNVTLSCEQNLNHDAMYWYRQDPGQGLRLIYYSQIVNDFQKGDIAEGYSVSREKKESFPLTVTSAQKNPTAFYLCASSFSLQVSGNTIYFGEGSWLTVV.

This clone is large in the sample. DNA for the CDR3: TGTGCCAGCAGTTTTGGTGGGGCTGACGAGCAGTACGTC. Translated: CASSFGGADEQYV. V is TRBV12-3 or TRBV12-4 and J is TRBJ2-7; TRBD1 might be the D (5 bases). V gave up 3 bases and J gave up 5 bases, with 11 bases separating them. CDR3 length: 13 amino acids.

On this clone itself: Other DNA variants within this sample encode the same CDR3. This sequence joins TRBV6-5 and TRBJ1-4, with 7 bases matching TRBD1. Germline V gene sequence: CDR1 MNHEY, CDR2 SVGAGI. CDR3 size: 16 residues. Trimming removed 1 base from V and 8 bases from J; junction bases left unmatched: 10. The CDR3 protein is CASSYLRTGGGEKLFF. The CDR3 DNA is TGTGCCAGCAGTTACTTAAGGACAGGAGGAGGGGAAAAACTGTTTTTT.

Here the CDR3 DNA reads TGCAGTGCCTGGGGGGCAAATGAGCAGTTCTTC. This sequence encodes CSAWGANEQFF. V is TRBV20-1 and J is TRBJ2-1, with D perhaps assigned TRBD1 or TRBD2 (6 bases each). There are 11 residues in the CDR3. Germline-derived CDR1 and CDR2 are DFQATT and SNEGSKA (reference sequence). V was pared by 6 bases and J by 7 bases, with 10 bases between.

This chain connects TRBV5-1 to TRBJ1-1, with D possibly matching TRBD1 (6 bases). The CDR3 runs to 15 residues. The germline V gene has CDR1 SGHRS and CDR2 YFSETQ. V was trimmed by 5 bases and J by 0 bases, leaving 14 bases between them. The CDR3 DNA is TGCGCCAGCAGGGAGGGGGGGCGCCTGAACACTGAAGCTTTCTTT. It codes for CASREGGRLNTEAFF.

The gene calls are TRBV11-2 and TRBJ1-1; D gene uncertain. This CDR3 has 12 residues. Germline CDR1 and CDR2: SGHAT and FQNNGV. V was shortened by 7 bases and J by 0 bases, with 6 bases between the two germline ends. CDR3 region: CASNYMNTEAFF. The DNA of the CDR3 is TGTGCCAGCAATTATATGAACACTGAAGCTTTCTTT.

The CDR3, as DNA: TGTGCCACCAGTGAGACAGCTTCTAACTATGGCTACACCTTC. Protein product: CATSETASNYGYTF. The chain uses TRBV24-1 and TRBJ1-2; weak D call: TRBD1 (5 bases). Germline CDR1 and CDR2: KGHDR and SFDVKD. The CDR3 length is 14 residues. Trimming took off 4 bases at V and 0 bases at J, with 8 bases between the two ends.

Notes on this clone: The same CDR3 arises from other DNA sequences in this sample as well. The chain combines TRBV5-4 with TRBJ1-1; possible D gene TRBD1, 5 bases. The CDR3 length is 13 residues. Trimming left V 1 base short and J 1 base short, with 5 bases between. Germline V gene data show CDR1 as SGHNT and CDR2 as YYREEE (reference sequence). The CDR3: CASSLTGNTEAFF. The CDR3 DNA sequence: TGTGCCAGCAGCTTGACAGGGAACACTGAAGCTTTCTTT. Filled out from reference TRBV5-4 and TRBJ1-1, the complete variable domain reads ETGVTQSPTHLIKTRGQQVTLRCSSQSGHNTVSWYQQALGQGPQFIFQYYREEENGRGNFPPRFSGLQFPNYSSELNVNALELDDSALYLCASSLTGNTEAFFGQGTRLTVV.

This chain's CDR3 is CASSPTGVVQPQHF. CDR3 nucleotide sequence: TGTGCCAGCAGTCCAACAGGGGTGGTTCAGCCCCAGCATTTT. V gene TRBV27 combines with J gene TRBJ1-5; TRBD1 aligns across 7 bases. Per germline, CDR1 MNHEY and CDR2 SMNVEV (reference sequence). There are 14 residues in the CDR3. Trimming removed 5 bases from V and 6 bases from J; junction bases left unmatched: 7.

The chain employs TRBV5-1 and TRBJ2-1, with 12 bases identical to TRBD2. The CDR3 contains 15 residues. Germline CDR1 is SGHRS and CDR2 is YFSETQ. V lost 2 bases and J lost 5; bases outside the gene matches: 2. The CDR3 region is CASSFRLAGDNEQFF. DNA of the CDR3: TGCGCCAGCAGCTTTCGACTAGCGGGGGACAATGAGCAGTTCTTC.